The clone carrying this T cell receptor (beta chain) was counted only a few times. The target antigen is unknown. CDR3 length: 15 amino acids. From germline, CDR1 is SGHAT and CDR2 FQNNGV. V lost 0 bases, J lost 1 base, and 9 bases lay in between. This sample is drawn from a study of beta chain features in type 1 diabetes. Expressed TCRB transcripts got sequenced, as all isolated RNA was reverse transcribed. Assay used: immunoSEQ multiplex PCR; TCRdb lists only in-frame clones, some missing. Of just over 150,000 clones in the sample, approximately 10% are singletons; the top ten hold about 1.9%. The study, taken as a whole, reports: Significant though moderate, a shortening of TCRB CDR3s appeared in all four CD4+ subsets of Type 1 diabetes patients. Among type 1 diabetes patients, VDJ junctions had fewer insertions and more deletions. PCR might favor shorter templates, but any such skew would affect patients and controls equally.

The gene calls are TRBV11-2 and TRBJ1-1; D is perhaps TRBD1 (5 bases). Sequenced input: central memory CD4+ T cells from blood. The sequence derives from a man younger than 35 in good health. The CDR3 protein is CASSLEARANTEAFF. The DNA of the CDR3 is TGTGCCAGCAGCTTAGAGGCCAGGGCGAACACTGAAGCTTTCTTT.